This T cell receptor (beta chain) was recorded in a study of cytomegalovirus exposure and HLA in healthy donors. The PCR employed 60 Vbeta primers together with 13 Jbeta primers. The repertoire was sequenced with immunoSEQ multiplex PCR; TCRdb's copy has only in-frame clones and lacks some. The sample lists tens of thousands of clones, 60% to 80% occurring once. Study conclusions and caveats: Among TCR beta chains, those listed as cytomegalovirus-associated numbered over 150. Across donors, most TCRs were seen rarely, yet some public ones were widespread. The study assumed roughly uniform donor sequencing depth for presence/absence analyses.

Of note for this clone: As yet, its antigen is unknown.

V lost 0 bases and J lost 6, with 9 bases in between. The CDR3 is 13 residues long. From germline, CDR1 is SGDLS and CDR2 YYNGEE. Specimen: PBMCs. This receptor was identified in a man under 40 in good health and CMV-seronegative. The rearrangement links TRBV9 to TRBJ1-2, with D perhaps TRBD1 (5 bases). The chain's CDR3 is CASSVGGVDGYTF. In DNA, the CDR3 is TGTGCCAGCAGCGTAGGGGGGGTGGATGGCTACACCTTC. Complete variable domain (other parts from reference TRBV9 and TRBJ1-2): DSGVTQTPKHLITATGQRVTLRCSPRSGDLSVYWYQQSLDQGLQFLIQYYNGEERAKGNILERFSAQQFPDLHSELNLSSLELGDSALYFCASSVGGVDGYTFGSGTRLTVV.